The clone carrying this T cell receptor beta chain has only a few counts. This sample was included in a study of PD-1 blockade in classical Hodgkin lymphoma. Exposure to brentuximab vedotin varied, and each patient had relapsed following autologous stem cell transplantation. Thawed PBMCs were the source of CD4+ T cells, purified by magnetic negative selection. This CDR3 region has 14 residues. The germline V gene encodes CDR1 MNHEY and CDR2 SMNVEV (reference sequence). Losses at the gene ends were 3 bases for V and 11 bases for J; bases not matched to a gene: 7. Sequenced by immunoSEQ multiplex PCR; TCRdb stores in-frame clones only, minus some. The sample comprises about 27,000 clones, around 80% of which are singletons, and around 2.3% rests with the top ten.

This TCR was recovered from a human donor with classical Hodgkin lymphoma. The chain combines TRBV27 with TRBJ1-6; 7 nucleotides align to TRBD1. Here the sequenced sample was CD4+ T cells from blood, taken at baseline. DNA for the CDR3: TGTGCCAGCAGTTTCGACAGGGAAGTGCCACCCCTCCACTTT. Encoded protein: CASSFDREVPPLHF.